The next 12 T cell receptor beta chains were all read from a single sample in a study of T cell responses to AZD1222 COVID-19 vaccine. Here immunoSEQ multiplex PCR was the method, and the copy in TCRdb shows in-frame clones only, minus some. This sample has around 140,000 clones, with 80% to 90% found just once. Here the sequenced sample was peripheral blood, taken on day 0 of AZD1222 vaccination. These receptors were collected from an adult in good health.

The chain couples TRBV5-5 to TRBJ2-3, with D tentatively TRBD2 (5 bases). The length of the CDR3 is 16 residues. V gave up 2 bases and J gave up 4 bases, with 17 bases separating them. CDR1 is SGHKS, CDR2 YYEKEE, per germline (reference sequence). CDR3 sequence reads: CASSFGGRYVPDTQYF. CDR3 in DNA: TGTGCCAGCAGCTTTGGAGGACGATATGTCCCAGATACGCAGTATTTT.

The gene calls are TRBV5-1 and TRBJ1-3; the D is unclear. The CDR3 runs 13 residues. Germline V gene lookup returns CDR1 SGHRS and CDR2 YFSETQ. Trimming took 0 bases from V and 4 from J, leaving 5 bases between them. CDR3 region: CASSLGKGNTIYF. The CDR3 DNA follows: TGCGCCAGCAGCTTGGGCAAGGGAAACACCATATATTTT.

This sequence joins TRBV18 and TRBJ1-1, with D maybe TRBD1 (6 bases). The V end was cut by 6 bases, the J end by 0 bases, with 17 bases between. CDR1 is KGHSH, CDR2 LQKENI, per germline. CDR3 size: 16 residues. The CDR3 DNA follows: TGTGCCAGCTCCCAGGACAGTCCAATCATGAACACTGAAGCTTTCTTT. It translates to CASSQDSPIMNTEAFF. The full variable domain, with the rest looked up from reference TRBV18 and TRBJ1-1, is NAGVMQNPRHLVRRRGQEARLRCSPMKGHSHVYWYRQLPEEGLKFMVYLQKENIIDESGMPKERFSAEFPKEGPSILRIQQVVRGDSAAYFCASSQDSPIMNTEAFFGQGTRLTVV.

The V and J genes are TRBV14 and TRBJ1-1; D is perhaps TRBD1 (5 bases). The CDR3 covers 16 residues. CDR1 is SGHDN, CDR2 FVKESK, per germline. V dropped 0 bases and J dropped 7 bases, with 18 bases sitting between them. The DNA for the CDR3 is TGTGCCAGCAGCCAAGATCGGCAGGACAATCTTGATGAAGCTTTCTTT. Its translation: CASSQDRQDNLDEAFF.

The chain employs TRBV15 and TRBJ1-2; D unclear. CDR1 and CDR2 from the germline V gene are LNHNV and YYDKDF (reference sequence). V was clipped by 0 bases and J by 7 bases, with 12 bases between them. The CDR3 consists of 14 residues. In DNA form, the CDR3 reads TGTGCCACCAGCAGAGAATTGGGGAGTCGTGGCTACACCTTC. It translates to CATSRELGSRGYTF.

This clone was picked up a small number of times. This chain connects TRBV20-1 to TRBJ1-5; D not resolved. This CDR3 comprises 15 residues. The V gene lost 3 bases and the J gene lost 1 base, with 13 bases spanning the gap. Per the germline V gene, CDR1 is DFQATT and CDR2 is SNEGSKA (reference sequence). CDR3 DNA sequence: TGCAGTGCTAGTGATGGAACACGCAGCAATCAGCCCCAGCATTTT. Protein product: CSASDGTRSNQPQHF.

The genes are TRBV2 and TRBJ1-1; no clear D gene. Trimming stripped 4 bases from V and 0 bases from J, with 6 bases between. The germline gives CDR1 SNHLY, CDR2 FYNNEI. The CDR3 covers 13 residues. The CDR3 loop is CASSAEMNTEAFF. For the CDR3, the DNA is TGTGCCAGCAGTGCTGAAATGAACACTGAAGCTTTCTTT.

The rearrangement joins TRBV11-2 to TRBJ2-2, with D possibly matching TRBD1 (7 bases). Per germline, CDR1 SGHAT and CDR2 FQNNGV. This CDR3 contains 16 residues. Trimming removed 6 bases from V and 4 bases from J, with 18 bases in between. This CDR3 is CASRMSGGGITGELFF. The CDR3 nucleotides are TGTGCCAGCAGGATGAGTGGAGGGGGCATCACCGGGGAGCTGTTTTTT.

J is TRBJ2-1 and V is TRBV2, with D perhaps given as TRBD1 or TRBD2 (5 bases each). V was cut by 3 bases and J by 6 bases, with 18 bases left in between. Germline assignment: CDR1 SNHLY and CDR2 FYNNEI. This CDR3 has 16 residues. The DNA of the CDR3 is TGTGCCAGCAGTGAGGTTCCGGGACCAAGTCGCAATGAGCAGTTCTTC. Its protein product is CASSEVPGPSRNEQFF.

The V call is TRBV5-6, the J call TRBJ1-2; possible D gene TRBD1, 5 bases. The germline V and J ends were trimmed by 6 bases and 2 bases, with 20 bases remaining between them. The CDR3 consists of 16 residues. Germline CDR1 and CDR2: SGHDT and YYEEEE. The CDR3 spells CASIPRPDKGNYGYTF. In nucleotides, the CDR3 is TGTGCCAGCATCCCCCGACCGGACAAGGGGAACTATGGCTACACCTTC.

A single count supports this clone. The chain couples TRBV6-6 to TRBJ2-1; 7 bases agree with TRBD2. The CDR3 is made up of 16 amino acids. Looked up from germline, CDR1 is MNHNY and CDR2 is SVGAGI (reference sequence). Unmatched junction bases numbered 15, after V lost 9 bases and J lost 4 bases. The CDR3 nucleotides read TGTGCCAGTAGCACACCTGGGACTATCCAGTACAATGAGCAGTTCTTC. Protein sequence: CASSTPGTIQYNEQFF.

The chain has TRBV5-1 and TRBJ2-7; the D call may be TRBD1 or TRBD2 (5 bases each). V was clipped by 5 bases and J by 0 bases, with 15 bases between them. The CDR3 is 15 amino acids. Germline V gene sequence: CDR1 SGHRS, CDR2 YFSETQ. The CDR3 bases are TGCGCCAGCAGACGCGACGGGGCAAGCTCCTACGAGCAGTACTTC. This codes for CASRRDGASSYEQYF.